This TCR beta chain was sequenced for a study of T cells in Graves' hyperthyroidism and ophthalmopathy. RNA transcripts provided the source from which TCR beta CDR3 regions were amplified. RT-PCR in the first round (using the HTBI primer set) targeted the TCR CDR3. MiXCR was run by TCRdb on the multiplex PCR reads, yielding one entry per CDR3 protein. The repertoire holds approximately 410,000 distinct CDR3 sequences, about 14% seen once, with under 15% in the top ten. Notes on this clonotype: The antigen is not known.

Whole-study results and caveats: Ophthalmopathy was distinguished from stable hyperthyroidism by 13 V-J signatures.

The CDR3 loop spans 13 amino acids. Germline V gives CDR1 GTSNPN, CDR2 SVGIG (reference sequence). With 1 base removed from V and 2 bases from J, the gap between germline ends came to 9 bases. Lactation, pregnancy, other autoimmune disease or uncontrolled infection excluded patients. PBMCs were obtained from 9 to 10 ml fresh peripheral blood. The sample comprised blood. The TCR was taken from a man aged 18 to 30 with Graves' ophthalmopathy. V and J are TRBV30 and TRBJ2-7; tentative D call: TRBD2 (5 bases). This chain's CDR3 is CAWSAGITYEQYF. Written as DNA, the CDR3 is TGTGCCTGGAGTGCGGGGATTACCTACGAGCAGTACTTC.